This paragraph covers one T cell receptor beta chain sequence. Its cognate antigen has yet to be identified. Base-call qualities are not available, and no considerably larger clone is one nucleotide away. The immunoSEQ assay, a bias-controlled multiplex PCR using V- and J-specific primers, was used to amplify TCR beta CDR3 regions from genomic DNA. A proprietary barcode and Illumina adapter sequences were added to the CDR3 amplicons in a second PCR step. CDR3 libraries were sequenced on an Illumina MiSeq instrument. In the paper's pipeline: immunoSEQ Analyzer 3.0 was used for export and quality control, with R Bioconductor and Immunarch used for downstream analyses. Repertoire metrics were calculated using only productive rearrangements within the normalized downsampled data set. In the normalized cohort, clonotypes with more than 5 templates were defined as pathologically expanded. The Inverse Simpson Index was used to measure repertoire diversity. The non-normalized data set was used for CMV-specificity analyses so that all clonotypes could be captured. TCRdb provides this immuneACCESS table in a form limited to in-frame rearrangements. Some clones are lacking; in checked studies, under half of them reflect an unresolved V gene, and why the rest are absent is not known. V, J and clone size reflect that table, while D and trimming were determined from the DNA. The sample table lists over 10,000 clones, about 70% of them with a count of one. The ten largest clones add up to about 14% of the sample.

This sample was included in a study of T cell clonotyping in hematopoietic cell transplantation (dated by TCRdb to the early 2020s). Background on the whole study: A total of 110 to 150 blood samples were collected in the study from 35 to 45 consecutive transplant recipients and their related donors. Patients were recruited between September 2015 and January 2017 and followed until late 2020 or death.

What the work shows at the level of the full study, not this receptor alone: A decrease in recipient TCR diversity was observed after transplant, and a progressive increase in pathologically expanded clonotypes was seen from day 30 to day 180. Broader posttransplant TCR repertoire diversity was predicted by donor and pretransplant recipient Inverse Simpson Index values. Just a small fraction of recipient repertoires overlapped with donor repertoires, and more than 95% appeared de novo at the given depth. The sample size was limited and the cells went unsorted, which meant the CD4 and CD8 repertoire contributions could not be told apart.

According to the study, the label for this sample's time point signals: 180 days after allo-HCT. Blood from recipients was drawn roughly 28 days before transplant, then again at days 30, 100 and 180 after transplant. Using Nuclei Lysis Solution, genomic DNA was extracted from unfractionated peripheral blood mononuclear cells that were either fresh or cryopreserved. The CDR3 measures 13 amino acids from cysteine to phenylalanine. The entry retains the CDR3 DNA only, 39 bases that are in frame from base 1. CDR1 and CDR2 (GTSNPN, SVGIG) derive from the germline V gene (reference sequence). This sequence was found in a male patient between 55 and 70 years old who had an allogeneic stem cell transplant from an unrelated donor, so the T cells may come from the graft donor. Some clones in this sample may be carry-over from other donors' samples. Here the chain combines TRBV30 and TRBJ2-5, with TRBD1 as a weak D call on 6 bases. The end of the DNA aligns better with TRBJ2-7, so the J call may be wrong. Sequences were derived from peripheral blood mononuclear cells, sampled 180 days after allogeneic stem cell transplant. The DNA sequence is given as TGTGCCTGGAGTGTGGGCAGGGGCTACGAGCAGTACTTC. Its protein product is CAWSVGRGYEQYF.